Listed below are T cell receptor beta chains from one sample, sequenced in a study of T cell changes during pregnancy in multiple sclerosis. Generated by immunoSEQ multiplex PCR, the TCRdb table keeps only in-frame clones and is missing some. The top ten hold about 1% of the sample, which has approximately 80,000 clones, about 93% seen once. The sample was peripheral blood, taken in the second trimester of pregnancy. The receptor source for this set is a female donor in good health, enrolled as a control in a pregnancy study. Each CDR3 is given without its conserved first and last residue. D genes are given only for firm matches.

CDR3aa: ASRQDRVYNEQF
d_gene: -
j_gene: TRBJ2-1
v_gene: TRBV5-1

CDR3aa: ASSWGQGTEAF
d_gene: -
j_gene: TRBJ1-1
v_gene: TRBV28

CDR3aa: ASSRLAVMNTGELF
d_gene: TRBD2
j_gene: TRBJ2-2
v_gene: TRBV27

CDR3aa: ASSQIGEGGNQPQH
d_gene: -
j_gene: TRBJ1-5
v_gene: TRBV16

CDR3aa: ASSLPRSGSNNEQF
d_gene: TRBD2
j_gene: TRBJ2-1
v_gene: TRBV7-9

CDR3aa: ASRELTNRFEAF
d_gene: -
j_gene: TRBJ1-1
v_gene: TRBV27

CDR3aa: ASSLSGTGADTQY
d_gene: TRBD1
j_gene: TRBJ2-3
v_gene: TRBV5-1

CDR3aa: ASSWAGGVGRETQY
d_gene: -
j_gene: TRBJ2-5
v_gene: TRBV28

CDR3aa: SARTGRNQPQH
d_gene: TRBD1
j_gene: TRBJ1-5
v_gene: TRBV29-1

CDR3aa: ASSAGLDQPQH
d_gene: -
j_gene: TRBJ1-5
v_gene: TRBV2

CDR3aa: ASSLRWGVGRNTEAF
d_gene: -
j_gene: TRBJ1-1
v_gene: TRBV5-6

CDR3aa: ASSNTGGTEKLF
d_gene: TRBD1
j_gene: TRBJ1-4
v_gene: TRBV5-6

CDR3aa: ASSFSGGAGTGELF
d_gene: -
j_gene: TRBJ2-2
v_gene: TRBV28

CDR3aa: ASSELSPLAGGPADTQY
d_gene: TRBD2
j_gene: TRBJ2-3
v_gene: TRBV2

CDR3aa: ASSYYRLRGEKLF
d_gene: -
j_gene: TRBJ1-4
v_gene: TRBV5-6

CDR3aa: ASGTGRNEQF
d_gene: -
j_gene: TRBJ2-1
v_gene: TRBV2

CDR3aa: ASSYGLADYEQY
d_gene: TRBD2
j_gene: TRBJ2-7
v_gene: TRBV6-5

CDR3aa: ASKGVGGSQETQY
d_gene: -
j_gene: TRBJ2-5
v_gene: TRBV2

CDR3aa: ASSLSSGSSTDTQY
d_gene: -
j_gene: TRBJ2-3
v_gene: TRBV5-6

CDR3aa: ASSPLPQTGGYGQPQH
d_gene: TRBD1
j_gene: TRBJ1-5
v_gene: TRBV5-1

CDR3aa: ASSFRQDRGVNEAF
d_gene: TRBD1
j_gene: TRBJ1-1
v_gene: TRBV5-1

CDR3aa: ASSATGSGSYEQY
d_gene: TRBD1
j_gene: TRBJ2-7
v_gene: TRBV13

CDR3aa: ASSLRQLAGGVNEQY
d_gene: TRBD2
j_gene: TRBJ2-7
v_gene: TRBV7-2

CDR3aa: ASSKTGQGGYEQY
d_gene: TRBD1
j_gene: TRBJ2-7
v_gene: TRBV11-2

CDR3aa: ASSPVYSNQPQH
d_gene: -
j_gene: TRBJ1-5
v_gene: TRBV28

CDR3aa: ASSSAILEETQY
d_gene: -
j_gene: TRBJ2-5
v_gene: TRBV13

CDR3aa: ASSLAQSNQPQH
d_gene: -
j_gene: TRBJ1-5
v_gene: TRBV7-9

CDR3aa: ASSPESTDTQY
d_gene: -
j_gene: TRBJ2-3
v_gene: TRBV9

CDR3aa: ASTLGGDNEQF
d_gene: -
j_gene: TRBJ2-1
v_gene: TRBV2

CDR3aa: ASSERMGGLTDTQY
d_gene: -
j_gene: TRBJ2-3
v_gene: TRBV25-1

CDR3aa: ATSLRQGGYGYT
d_gene: TRBD1
j_gene: TRBJ1-2
v_gene: TRBV15

CDR3aa: ASSYRDRGTYEQY
d_gene: TRBD1
j_gene: TRBJ2-7
v_gene: TRBV6-5

CDR3aa: ASSTLYWREENTGELF
d_gene: -
j_gene: TRBJ2-2
v_gene: TRBV19